The 23 T cell receptor beta chains in this list originate from one sample, sequenced in a study of blood T cell repertoires in COVID-19. The protocol was immunoSEQ multiplex PCR, while the TCRdb copy is restricted to in-frame clones and leaves out a portion. The table records about 69,000 clones, more than 85% of them present only once. Sequencing was done on a sample of peripheral blood. Receptors were obtained from a woman in her sixties with active COVID-19.

The chain recombines TRBV30 with TRBJ2-1; 9 bases agree with TRBD2. V dropped 1 base and J dropped 3; count of bases not matched to a gene: 16. Per the germline V gene, CDR1 is GTSNPN and CDR2 is SVGIG (reference sequence). The CDR3 extends over 19 amino acids. CDR3 sequence (DNA): TGTGCCTGGAGTGCATCAACCGAAAGACTAGCGGTAAACTACAATGAGCAGTTCTTC. Translating it yields CAWSASTERLAVNYNEQFF.

There are a few counts of this clone. The chain's CDR3 is CASSEAGGAGETQYF. The CDR3 DNA reads as TGTGCCAGCAGTGAAGCAGGGGGCGCGGGTGAGACCCAGTACTTC. The chain uses TRBV2 and TRBJ2-5; 7 bases align to TRBD1. CDR1 is SNHLY, CDR2 FYNNEI, per germline. The V and J ends lost 0 bases and 5 bases, in that order; junction bases with no gene match: 6. There are 15 residues in the CDR3.

The chain uses TRBV7-2 and TRBJ2-1; D gene uncertain. Germline assignment: CDR1 SGHTA and CDR2 FQGNSA. CDR3 size: 16 residues. V was pared by 0 bases and J by 0 bases, with 9 bases between. This chain's CDR3 is CASSLALGGSYNEQFF. CDR3 bases: TGTGCCAGCAGCTTAGCACTCGGTGGCTCCTACAATGAGCAGTTCTTC.

The chain couples TRBV30 to TRBJ1-6, with D unresolved. This CDR3 is 14 amino acids long. V gave up 0 bases and J gave up 7 bases, with 10 bases separating them. Germline V lookup: CDR1 GTSNPN, CDR2 SVGIG (reference sequence). The CDR3 DNA is TGTGCCTGGAGTGTACATGAACGCAATTCACCCCTCCACTTT. Encoded protein: CAWSVHERNSPLHF.

This sequence joins TRBV6-6 and TRBJ2-1; a possible D gene is TRBD2 (6 bases). The V end was cut by 7 bases, the J end by 1 base, with 14 bases between. From germline, CDR1 is MNHNY and CDR2 SVGAGI (reference sequence). The CDR3 spans 15 residues. The chain's CDR3 is CASTQSSASYNEQFF. CDR3 DNA: TGTGCCAGCACCCAATCTAGCGCGTCCTACAATGAGCAGTTCTTC.

This chain joins TRBV7-2 and TRBJ1-1; TRBD1 agrees at 9 bases. This CDR3 is 18 amino acids long. The ends lost 2 bases at V and 5 bases at J; junction bases unmatched: 15. Germline-derived CDR1 and CDR2 are SGHTA and FQGNSA. The CDR3 is CASSLRWGQGVVVTEAFF. CDR3 bases: TGTGCCAGCAGCTTAAGGTGGGGACAGGGAGTTGTAGTGACTGAAGCTTTCTTT. Filled out from reference TRBV7-2 and TRBJ1-1, the complete variable domain reads GAGVSQSPSNKVTEKGKDVELRCDPISGHTALYWYRQSLGQGLEFLIYFQGNSAPDKSGLPSDRFSAERTGGSVSTLTIQRTQQEDSAVYLCASSLRWGQGVVVTEAFFGQGTRLTVV.

The chain carries TRBV28 and TRBJ1-4, with 8 bases that match TRBD1. With V trimmed by 4 bases and J by 7 bases, 14 bases remained unmatched. CDR3 length equals 17 residues. Germline CDR1 and CDR2: MDHEN and SYDVKM. The CDR3 nucleotides are TGTGCCAGCAGTTCACTCAGATCCGGGACAGGAGGTGAAAAACTGTTTTTT. Its protein product is CASSSLRSGTGGEKLFF.

The chain employs TRBV7-2 and TRBJ2-4; D may be TRBD1 (5 bases). The CDR3 contains 17 residues. Germline CDR1 reads SGHTA; CDR2 reads FQGNSA. V was trimmed by 3 bases and J by 0 bases, leaving 15 bases between them. The CDR3 nucleotides are TGTGCCAGCAGCTTGATGTGGGGCACCCAAGCCAAAAACATTCAGTACTTC. Translating it yields CASSLMWGTQAKNIQYF.

There are a few counts of this clone. This chain links TRBV7-9 with TRBJ2-7; unclear D gene. V was trimmed by 3 bases and J by 3 bases, leaving 9 bases between them. This CDR3 comprises 13 residues. The germline gives CDR1 SEHNR, CDR2 FQNEAQ (reference sequence). The CDR3 DNA follows: TGTGCCAGCAGCTTCGAGAGCTTCTACGAGCAGTACTTC. Translation gives CASSFESFYEQYF.

This rearrangement joins TRBV29-1 to TRBJ2-1; D may be TRBD2 (5 bases). V shed 6 bases and J shed 1 base, with 10 bases lying between them. The CDR3 is made up of 13 amino acids. Germline CDR1 is SQVTM and CDR2 is ANQGSEA. CDR3 bases: TGCAGCGTAGCGGACGGGTCCTACAATGAGCAGTTCTTC. Protein: CSVADGSYNEQFF.

The V and J genes are TRBV28 and TRBJ2-1; 8 bases align to TRBD2. Germline CDR1 MDHEN, CDR2 SYDVKM. Unmatched junction bases numbered 3, after V lost 6 bases and J lost 8 bases. The CDR3 runs to 12 residues. The CDR3 protein is CASSGRADEQFF. The CDR3 coding sequence is TGTGCCAGCAGCGGGAGGGCCGATGAGCAGTTCTTC.

As DNA, the CDR3 is TGTGCCAGCAGTTTAGGGAGTGGGGTTTCCGAGCAGTACTTC. Its translation is CASSLGSGVSEQYF. This chain links TRBV27 with TRBJ2-7; tentatively, D is TRBD2 (5 bases). The CDR3 contains 14 residues. Germline CDR1 and CDR2: MNHEY and SMNVEV (reference sequence). V was pared by 2 bases and J by 6 bases, with 14 bases between.

The gene calls are TRBV2 and TRBJ1-4; unclear D gene. The CDR3 contains 14 residues. V was trimmed by 3 bases and J by 2 bases, leaving 7 bases between them. Germline V lookup: CDR1 SNHLY, CDR2 FYNNEI. The DNA of the CDR3 is TGTGCCAGCAGTGAGGTAGTTACTAATGAAAAACTGTTTTTT. Its protein is CASSEVVTNEKLFF.

This clone was counted between two and nine times. The chain has TRBV5-1 and TRBJ2-3; D perhaps matches TRBD2 (5 bases). The CDR3 is 15 residues long. The germline V gene encodes CDR1 SGHRS and CDR2 YFSETQ. Trimming took 4 bases from V and 1 from J, leaving 13 bases between them. In DNA, the CDR3 is TGCGCCAGCAGCCCAGGACTGTCTGGCACAGATACGCAGTATTTT. Encoded protein: CASSPGLSGTDTQYF.

This chain joins TRBV19 and TRBJ1-4; D call uncertain. CDR3 length: 14 amino acids. CDR1 LNHDA and CDR2 SQIVND come from the germline V gene (reference sequence). The ends were cut back, 3 bases at V and 4 bases at J, with 9 bases in the middle. The CDR3 coding sequence is TGTGCCAGTAGTATTGGGCAAGTTAATGAAAAACTGTTTTTT. It is translated as CASSIGQVNEKLFF.

This clone was found once. The chain links TRBV7-8 to TRBJ2-1, with TRBD1 matching over 9 bases. The CDR3 spans 15 residues. V lost 4 bases and J lost 4; bases outside the gene matches: 5. The germline gives CDR1 SGHVS, CDR2 FQNEAQ. CDR3 DNA: TGTGCCAGCAGCTCCGAACAGGGGGCGTACAATGAGCAGTTCTTC. The encoded protein is CASSSEQGAYNEQFF.

Only one count was recorded for this clone. The chain carries TRBV21-1 and TRBJ2-1; the table's D call, TRBD1, was not checked against the DNA. TRBV21-1 is labeled a pseudogene. The CDR3 runs 18 residues. The CDR3 sequence: CASSKGTGDRGLVGEQFF. In nucleotides, the CDR3 is TGTGCCAGCAGCAAAGGAACAGGGGACAGGGGGCTTGTGGGTGAGCAGTTCTTC.

The chain recombines TRBV5-5 with TRBJ2-1; weak D call: TRBD1 (5 bases). The V gene's germline CDR1 is SGHKS and CDR2 YYEKEE (reference sequence). V dropped 3 bases and J dropped 2 bases, with 15 bases sitting between them. The CDR3 loop spans 16 amino acids. Written as DNA, the CDR3 is TGTGCCAGCAGCTGGGGCCAGGACGCGACCTACAATGAGCAGTTCTTC. The encoded protein is CASSWGQDATYNEQFF. Variable domain in full (rest from reference TRBV5-5 and TRBJ2-1): DAGVTQSPTHLIKTRGQQVTLRCSPISGHKSVSWYQQVLGQGPQFIFQYYEKEERGRGNFPDRFSARQFPNYSSELNVNALLLGDSALYLCASSWGQDATYNEQFFGPGTRLTVL.

In its sample, this clone was seen once. V and J are TRBV15 and TRBJ2-3; D is ambiguous. The germline V gene has CDR1 LNHNV and CDR2 YYDKDF (reference sequence). The V and J ends lost 1 base and 5 bases respectively, with 10 bases between them. The CDR3 spans 14 residues. Written as DNA, the CDR3 is TGTGCCACCAGCAGAGGTGGAGACGAAGATACGCAGTATTTT. Encoded protein: CATSRGGDEDTQYF. The whole variable domain, filled in from reference TRBV15 and TRBJ2-3, reads DAMVIQNPRYQVTQFGKPVTLSCSQTLNHNVMYWYQQKSSQAPKLLFHYYDKDFNNEADTPDNFQSRRPNTSFCFLDIRSPGLGDTAMYLCATSRGGDEDTQYFGPGTRLTVL.

This chain connects TRBV4-1 to TRBJ1-4; 7 bases are shared with TRBD1. With 6 bases clipped from V and 0 bases from J, the junction kept 7 bases outside the gene matches. Per the germline V gene, CDR1 is MGHRA and CDR2 is YSYEKL. This CDR3 spans 16 amino acids. The CDR3 is CASRERQGSTNEKLFF. The CDR3 nucleotides are TGCGCCAGCAGGGAGCGACAGGGCTCAACTAATGAAAAACTGTTTTTT.

The chain links TRBV20-1 to TRBJ2-7; 12 nucleotides match TRBD2. The CDR3 runs 16 residues. V was pared by 3 bases and J by 3 bases, with 9 bases of the junction left unmatched. Germline lookup yields CDR1 DFQATT and CDR2 SNEGSKA (reference sequence). Here the CDR3 DNA reads TGCAGTGCTAGTGGACTAGCGGGATCCCCAGGCTACGAGCAGTACTTC. It specifies CSASGLAGSPGYEQYF.

This chain links TRBV12-3 or TRBV12-4 with TRBJ2-1; D remains unclear. The ends were cut back, 6 bases at V and 10 bases at J, with 13 bases in the middle. The CDR3 is 12 residues long. CDR3 in amino acids: CASREQFNEQFF. The CDR3 coding sequence is TGTGCCAGCAGGGAGCAATTCAACGAGCAGTTCTTC.

The CDR3 sequence is CAIRAGGPDTQYF. CDR3 bases: TGTGCCATCAGGGCGGGAGGGCCCGATACGCAGTATTTT. This chain links TRBV10-3 with TRBJ2-3; 9 bases are shared with TRBD2. CDR1 is ENHRY, CDR2 SYGVKD, per germline. The junction had 4 bases not matched to a gene; V was cut back by 6 bases and J by 6 bases. The CDR3 spans 13 residues.